In this sample, the clone carrying this T cell receptor (beta chain) turned up many times. Its target is not known. Being one base from a much bigger clone, this may be a read error. This record belongs to a study of metastatic and nonmetastatic thyroid tumors. TCRdb called clones again from the PCR reads with MiXCR. The table records approximately 10,000 clones, 25% to 35% of them present only once. Patients had received no treatment of any kind before thyroid surgery. The CDR3 length is 15 residues. Germline V gives CDR1 LNHDA, CDR2 SQIVND (reference sequence). Study-wide results and caveats: Reported TCR beta diversity, measured in blood and tumor, was significantly higher for malignant thyroid tumors than for benign nodules.

The rearrangement links TRBV19 to TRBJ2-6, with D maybe TRBD2 (5 bases). The sequence came from a male donor with papillary thyroid cancer or a benign thyroid nodule (not recorded which). Some clones in this sample may be carry-over from other donors' samples. The source material was adjacent normal tissue. The chain's CDR3 is CAGSIASSGANVLTF. As DNA, the CDR3 is TGTGCCGGTAGTATAGCGAGCTCTGGGGCCAACGTCCTGACTTTC.